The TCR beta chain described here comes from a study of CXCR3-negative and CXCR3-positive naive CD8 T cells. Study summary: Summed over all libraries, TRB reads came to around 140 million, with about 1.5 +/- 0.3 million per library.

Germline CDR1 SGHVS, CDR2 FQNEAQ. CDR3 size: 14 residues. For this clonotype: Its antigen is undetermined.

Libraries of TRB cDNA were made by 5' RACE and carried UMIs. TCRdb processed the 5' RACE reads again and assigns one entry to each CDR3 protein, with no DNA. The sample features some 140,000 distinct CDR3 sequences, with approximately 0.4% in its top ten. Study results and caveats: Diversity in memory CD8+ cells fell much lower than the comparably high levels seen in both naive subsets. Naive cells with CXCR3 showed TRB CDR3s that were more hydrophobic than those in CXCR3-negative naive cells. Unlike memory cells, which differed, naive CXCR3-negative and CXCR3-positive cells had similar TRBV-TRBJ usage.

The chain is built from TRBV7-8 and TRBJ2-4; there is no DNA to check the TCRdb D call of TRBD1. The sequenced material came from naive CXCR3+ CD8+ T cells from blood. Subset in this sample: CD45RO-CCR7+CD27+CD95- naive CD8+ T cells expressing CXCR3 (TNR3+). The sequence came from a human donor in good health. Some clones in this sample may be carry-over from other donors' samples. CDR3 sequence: CASRRRTDQSIQYF. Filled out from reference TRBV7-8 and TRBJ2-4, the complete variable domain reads GAGVSQSPRYKVAKRGQDVALRCDPISGHVSLFWYQQALGQGPEFLTYFQNEAQLDKSGLPSDRFFAERPEGSVSTLKIQRTQQEDSAVYLCASRRRTDQSIQYFGAGTRLSVL.